The clone carrying this T cell receptor beta chain was counted once. Participants came from 20 to 25 US areas, aged roughly 18 to 89 years. The data derive from a study of blood T cell repertoires in COVID-19. Study as a whole: The United States, Italy and Spain were the sources of the acute and convalescent COVID-19 samples.

The method was immunoSEQ multiplex PCR; TCRdb's version includes in-frame clones alone and lacks a portion of them. The sample lists roughly 250,000 clones, approximately 89% occurring once. Germline V CDR1 and CDR2: SGHTA, FQGNSA. CDR3 size: 13 residues. The V and J ends lost 7 bases and 5 bases, in that order; junction bases with no gene match: 6. The TCR was taken from a woman aged 40 to 50 with acute COVID-19. This chain joins TRBV7-2 and TRBJ2-3; 7 nucleotides match TRBD2. Sequences were obtained from PBMCs or T cells enriched from blood (not recorded which). Here the CDR3 reads CASTALAIDTQYF. CDR3 DNA: TGTGCCAGCACCGCACTAGCGATAGATACGCAGTATTTT.